The T cell receptor (beta chain) under discussion was sequenced for a study of human T cells and chemical hapten exposure. Study in general: Patients, chiefly female, had alopecia areata, totalis or universalis.

Germline V gives CDR1 SNHLY, CDR2 FYNNEI. The CDR3 is made up of 13 amino acids. Trimming pared 6 bases from V and 5 bases from J, leaving 11 bases between. Time point of the sample: patch test 3, about 24 weeks after DPC sensitization. This sample's treatment: therapeutic diphenylcyclopropenone sensitization with weekly scalp DPC. Donors were 18 to 70-year-old alopecia patients suitable for DPC. This clonotype was seen more than once but under ten times. Its specificity is unknown. In the study's own analysis: TCRs per sample had a median of around 98,000 and ranged from about 23,224 to 700,000. TCRdb re-analysed the RACE reads in MiXCR, keeping a single row per CDR3 protein. These V and J calls derive from TCRdb rather than the authors' analysis. The table shows about 160,000 distinct CDR3 sequences, with 28% occurring only once. General observations from the study: Expanded TCR sets contained significantly more large CDR3 similarity clusters than controls.

The chain is built from TRBV2 and TRBJ1-5; D perhaps matches TRBD1 (5 bases). Sample: whole blood, taken in connection with sensitization to the hapten diphenylcyclopropenone (DPC). The sequence came from a woman younger than 35 with alopecia areata. Some clones in this sample may be carry-over from other donors' samples. CDR3 protein: CASRGGTYQPQHF. The CDR3 nucleotides read TGTGCCAGCAGGGGAGGGACTTATCAGCCCCAGCATTTT.